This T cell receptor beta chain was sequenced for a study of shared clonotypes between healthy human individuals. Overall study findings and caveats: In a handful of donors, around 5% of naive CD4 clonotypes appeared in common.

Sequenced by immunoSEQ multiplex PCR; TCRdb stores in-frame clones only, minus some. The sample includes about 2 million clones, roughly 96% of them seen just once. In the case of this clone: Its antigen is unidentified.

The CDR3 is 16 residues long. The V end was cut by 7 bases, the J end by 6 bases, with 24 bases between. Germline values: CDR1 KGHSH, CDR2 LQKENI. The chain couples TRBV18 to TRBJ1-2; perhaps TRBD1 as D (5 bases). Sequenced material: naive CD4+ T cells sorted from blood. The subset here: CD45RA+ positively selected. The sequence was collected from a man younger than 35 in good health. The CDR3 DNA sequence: TGTGCCAGCTACACCAGTGCCTCGGGGGAGGTTAATGGCTACACCTTC. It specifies CASYTSASGEVNGYTF.